This TCR beta chain was observed in a study of read filtering for tumor transcriptome and immune sequencing. Background on the study: By R-ISS, stages I, II and III held about 8, 15 and 7 patients. TCR-mapped reads were about 3.5 to 11 million with IR-seq versus roughly 85 to 1,300 with RNA-seq. Study-level points and caveats: RNA-seq captured clonotypes less deeply and reliably than IR-seq.

Molecular barcoded adaptors covering alpha/delta and beta/gamma chains were used on 400 ng RNA. TCRdb reanalysed the reads using MiXCR and keeps one entry per CDR3 protein. This table has tens of thousands of distinct CDR3 sequences, approximately 12% appearing once. V was pared by 2 bases and J by 2 bases, with 7 bases between. This CDR3 is 13 amino acids long. At the time of active disease, bone marrow was collected from every patient. This clonotype appeared many times. Its antigen remains unidentified. The sequenced material came from a population of CD138-negative cells sorted from bone marrow. This receptor was obtained from a donor at least 40 years old with multiple myeloma. The chain links TRBV12-3 or TRBV12-4 to TRBJ2-7, with D unresolved. In nucleotides, the CDR3 is TGTGCCAGCAGTTTACCGGGTCCCTACGAGCAGTACTTC. It specifies CASSLPGPYEQYF.